The 27 T cell receptor beta chains below come from one sample, sequenced in a study of Graves' ophthalmopathy and Graves' hyperthyroidism. Amplification targeted the TCR beta CDR3 regions, with RNA transcripts as the source material. First-round RT-PCR employed HTBI primers, with a second-round multiplex PCR after it. TCRdb re-analysed the multiplex PCR reads in MiXCR, keeping a single row per CDR3 protein. This repertoire shows 650,000 to 800,000 distinct CDR3 sequences, roughly two fifths found once; its top ten account for under 3.5%. The sequencing input was peripheral blood. These TCRs come from an adult man with Graves' ophthalmopathy.

V gene TRBV10-3 combines with J gene TRBJ1-5, with D possibly being TRBD1 (5 bases). CDR1 ENHRY and CDR2 SYGVKD come from the germline V gene. There are 14 residues in the CDR3. The V end was cut by 10 bases, the J end by 11 bases, with 24 bases between. The CDR3 nucleotides read TGTGCCAGCAGCGCGGGACCTGATGGCGAGACCCAGCATTTT. Translated, it gives CASSAGPDGETQHF.

The chain carries TRBV20-1 and TRBJ2-7, with D possibly matching TRBD1 (7 bases). This CDR3 is 14 amino acids long. Germline V gene lookup returns CDR1 DFQATT and CDR2 SNEGSKA (reference sequence). The chain's CDR3 is CSHAQRQGGDTQYF. In DNA, the CDR3 is TGCAGCCATGCCCAGCGACAGGGCGGGGATACGCAGTACTTC.

This chain uses TRBV5-1 with TRBJ1-2; D might be TRBD1 (5 bases). V was clipped by 7 bases and J by 1 base, with 8 bases between them. This CDR3 is 12 amino acids long. Germline CDR1 and CDR2: SGHRS and YFSETQ. The CDR3 nucleotides read TGCGCCAGCGCCGGGGGTAACTATGGCTACACCTTC. Translating it yields CASAGGNYGYTF. Supplemented by reference TRBV5-1 and TRBJ1-2, the full variable domain reads KAGVTQTPRYLIKTRGQQVTLSCSPISGHRSVSWYQQTPGQGLQFLFEYFSETQRNKGNFPGRFSGRQFSNSRSEMNVSTLELGDSALYLCASAGGNYGYTFGSGTRLTVV.

The chain joins TRBV29-1 to TRBJ1-2, with a weak D call TRBD1 (6 bases). Germline V gives CDR1 SQVTM, CDR2 ANQGSEA. V was shortened by 8 bases and J by 4 bases, with 14 bases between the two germline ends. The CDR3 is made up of 12 amino acids. The CDR3 loop reads CSLVQGPYGYTF. The CDR3 region has the DNA TGCAGCTTAGTGCAGGGGCCCTATGGCTACACCTTC.

There are many counts of this clonotype. V is TRBV7-3 and J is TRBJ2-2; 9 bases map to TRBD1. The CDR3 covers 15 residues. The trim removed 5 bases at V and 7 bases at J, leaving 8 bases unmatched. Germline CDR1 and CDR2: SGHTA and FQGTGA. CDR3: CASSPGQGRIGELFF. DNA of the CDR3: TGTGCCAGCAGCCCCGGACAGGGGAGGATCGGGGAGCTGTTTTTT.

V and J are TRBV20-1 and TRBJ1-1; TRBD1 matches 8 bases. Unmatched junction bases numbered 8, after V lost 5 bases and J lost 0 bases. Germline V lookup: CDR1 DFQATT, CDR2 SNEGSKA (reference sequence). The CDR3 totals 15 residues. CDR3 region: CSAVKRDRLNTEAFF. CDR3 bases: TGCAGTGCTGTCAAGAGGGACAGGCTGAACACTGAAGCTTTCTTT.

This clonotype was observed many times. The chain uses TRBV5-1 and TRBJ1-6; D perhaps matches TRBD1 (6 bases). The V gene's germline CDR1 is SGHRS and CDR2 YFSETQ. The CDR3 sequence is 15 residues long. Trimming removed 1 base from V and 7 bases from J, with 12 bases in between. The CDR3 spells CASSLFGQPNSPLHF. DNA of the CDR3: TGCGCCAGCAGCTTGTTTGGACAGCCGAATTCACCCCTCCACTTT.

This clonotype came up a few times. The chain links TRBV6-5 to TRBJ1-2; 7 nucleotides align to TRBD1. Germline V gene data show CDR1 as MNHEY and CDR2 as SVGAGI. There are 15 residues in the CDR3. Losses at the gene ends were 6 bases for V and 2 bases for J; bases not matched to a gene: 9. CDR3: CASRPPGQLNYGYTF. CDR3 nucleotide sequence: TGTGCCAGCAGACCCCCGGGACAGCTAAACTATGGCTACACCTTC.

This clonotype has a handful of counts. The genes are TRBV6-6 and TRBJ1-3; a weak D match, TRBD1 (5 bases). Germline CDR1 reads MNHNY; CDR2 reads SVGAGI (reference sequence). The V end was cut by 6 bases, the J end by 2 bases, with 17 bases between. The CDR3 loop spans 16 amino acids. The CDR3 spells CASRGRDGNTGNTIYF. The CDR3 bases are TGTGCCAGCAGGGGCCGGGACGGAAACACTGGAAACACCATATATTTT.

This clonotype has ten or more counts. The rearrangement joins TRBV12-3 or TRBV12-4 to TRBJ1-2; tentatively, D is TRBD1 (5 bases). Trimming took 8 bases from V and 8 from J, leaving 15 bases between them. There are 12 residues in the CDR3. CDR3 sequence reads: CASGARYSGYTF. In DNA form, the CDR3 reads TGTGCCAGCGGGGCGCGTTATTCGGGCTACACCTTC.

To note about this clonotype: One end of the junction fails to match germline, which may point to a read error. The gene calls are TRBV10-2 and TRBJ2-3; D is unresolved. CDR3 length: 13 amino acids. Germline V CDR1 and CDR2: WSHSY, SAAADI. DNA for the CDR3: TGCGCCAGTAGTGTGATCACCACAGATACGCAGTATTTT. Translating it yields CASSVITTDTQYF.

The chain uses TRBV27 and TRBJ1-4; D remains unclear. The CDR3 loop spans 14 amino acids. V lost 7 bases and J lost 2, with 11 bases in between. Germline assignment: CDR1 MNHEY and CDR2 SMNVEV (reference sequence). The CDR3 is CASNPGGTNEKLFF. The CDR3 DNA follows: TGTGCCAGCAACCCAGGAGGGACTAATGAAAAACTGTTTTTT.

The V call is TRBV29-1, the J call TRBJ2-5; D is possibly TRBD2 (5 bases). CDR1 and CDR2 (germline): SQVTM, ANQGSEA. V lost 4 bases and J lost 10, with 16 bases in between. The CDR3 consists of 12 residues. CDR3 region: CSVGGQEVIQYF. Written as DNA, the CDR3 is TGCAGCGTTGGGGGTCAGGAGGTGATCCAGTACTTC.

This CDR3 is CAAQGQPGNTIYF. CDR3 sequence (DNA): TGTGCCGCCCAGGGACAGCCTGGAAACACCATATATTTT. This chain connects TRBV10-3 to TRBJ1-3, with 7 bases matching TRBD1. This CDR3 is built from 13 residues. Germline V gene sequence: CDR1 ENHRY, CDR2 SYGVKD. V gave up 11 bases and J gave up 2 bases; unmatched junction bases: 6.

As to this clonotype: Its ends do not fully match the called genes, so a read error is possible. The chain uses TRBV25-1 and TRBJ1-1; tentative D call: TRBD1 (5 bases). CDR3 length: 16 residues. Germline V gives CDR1 MGHDK, CDR2 SYGVNS. CDR3 nucleotide sequence: TGCGCCAGCAGCCAAGATGAGGGGAATCAGCACACTGAAGCTTTCTTT. Translation: CASSQDEGNQHTEAFF.

This clonotype was seen many times. The CDR3 reads CASSDGTATNTGELFF. Here the CDR3 DNA reads TGTGCCAGCAGTGACGGGACCGCCACGAACACCGGGGAGCTGTTTTTT. The V call is TRBV2, the J call TRBJ2-2; D may correspond to TRBD1 or TRBD2 (5 bases each). Per the germline V gene, CDR1 is SNHLY and CDR2 is FYNNEI. The CDR3 loop spans 16 amino acids. V lost 3 bases to trimming and J lost 0 bases, with 11 bases between them.

This chain connects TRBV7-8 to TRBJ2-5; possible D gene TRBD1, 5 bases. Germline V gene data show CDR1 as SGHVS and CDR2 as FQNEAQ. The CDR3 totals 14 residues. The ends were cut back, 3 bases at V and 4 bases at J, with 12 bases in the middle. In DNA form, the CDR3 reads TGTGCCAGCAGCTTGCCAGGGATGGGAGAGACCCAGTACTTC. Translation gives CASSLPGMGETQYF.

The chain links TRBV7-2 to TRBJ1-2; 8 nucleotides align to TRBD1. This CDR3 is built from 14 residues. The trim removed 4 bases at V and 7 bases at J, leaving 8 bases unmatched. Germline V gene data show CDR1 as SGHTA and CDR2 as FQGNSA. CDR3 protein: CASSSTGVIGGYTF. The CDR3 region has the DNA TGTGCCAGCAGCTCGACAGGGGTTATTGGTGGCTACACCTTC. The whole variable domain, remainder taken from reference TRBV7-2 and TRBJ1-2, is GAGVSQSPSNKVTEKGKDVELRCDPISGHTALYWYRQSLGQGLEFLIYFQGNSAPDKSGLPSDRFSAERTGGSVSTLTIQRTQQEDSAVYLCASSSTGVIGGYTFGSGTRLTVV.

The V and J genes are TRBV11-2 and TRBJ1-6, with D possibly matching TRBD1 (5 bases). In germline, CDR1 is SGHAT, CDR2 FQNNGV. This CDR3 contains 19 residues. The V end was cut by 10 bases, the J end by 0 bases, with 25 bases between. The CDR3: CANSLYLDTKSSYNSPLHF. CDR3 nucleotide sequence: TGTGCCAATAGCTTATATTTGGACACCAAGAGCTCCTATAATTCACCCCTCCACTTT.

The chain joins TRBV5-4 to TRBJ2-5; tentative D call: TRBD1 (6 bases). V shed 3 bases and J shed 0 bases, with 9 bases lying between them. CDR1 is SGHNT and CDR2 is YYREEE in the germline V gene (reference sequence). This CDR3 region has 14 residues. The CDR3 DNA sequence: TGTGCCAGCAGCTCTACAGGGAACCAAGAGACCCAGTACTTC. Amino acid sequence: CASSSTGNQETQYF.

This clonotype was counted a single time. The V and J genes are TRBV29-1 and TRBJ2-7, with 7 bases matching TRBD1. The CDR3 is 13 residues long. CDR1 and CDR2 (germline): SQVTM, ANQGSEA. Trimming cost V 8 bases and J 5 bases; bases outside gene matches: 12. For the CDR3, the DNA is TGCAGCTTTGCTGTGGGGCAGGGGGACGAGCAGTACTTC. Translated, it gives CSFAVGQGDEQYF.

The CDR3 nucleotides read TGTGCCAGCAGTGGAACAGGAAGCTATGGGGCCAACGTCCTGACTTTC. This encodes CASSGTGSYGANVLTF. The gene calls are TRBV2 and TRBJ2-6; perhaps TRBD1 as D (5 bases). Germline CDR1 reads SNHLY; CDR2 reads FYNNEI. This CDR3 comprises 16 residues. Trimming removed 4 bases from V and 3 bases from J, with 13 bases in between.

This clonotype appeared many times. The rearrangement uses TRBV7-2 and TRBJ2-7; a possible D gene is TRBD1 (5 bases). Trimming cost V 5 bases and J 0 bases, with 14 bases left between them. Germline lookup yields CDR1 SGHTA and CDR2 FQGNSA. The CDR3 length is 15 residues. The DNA for the CDR3 is TGTGCCAGCAGCCGTACAGGCAGAAGCTCCTACGAGCAGTACTTC. Its protein product is CASSRTGRSSYEQYF.

This clonotype was detected ten times or more. V and J are TRBV5-1 and TRBJ1-2; TRBD1 matches at 8 bases. Germline-derived CDR1 and CDR2 are SGHRS and YFSETQ. The J segment lost 2 bases and the V segment lost 3 bases, leaving 3 bases of the junction unmatched. This CDR3 has 14 residues. This CDR3 is CASSSGQENYGYTF. The CDR3 DNA sequence: TGCGCCAGCAGCTCGGGACAGGAGAACTATGGCTACACCTTC.

The rearrangement uses TRBV29-1 and TRBJ1-2; 8 bases align to TRBD1. Germline CDR1 reads SQVTM; CDR2 reads ANQGSEA. V dropped 2 bases and J dropped 5; count of bases not matched to a gene: 1. This CDR3 is built from 12 residues. In DNA, the CDR3 is TGCAGCGTTGAACGGACAGGGTATGGCTACACCTTC. Translating it yields CSVERTGYGYTF. Together with reference TRBV29-1 and TRBJ1-2, the CDR3 gives the full variable domain: SAVISQKPSRDICQRGTSLTIQCQVDSQVTMMFWYRQQPGQSLTLIATANQGSEATYESGFVIDKFPISRPNLTFSTLTVSNMSPEDSSIYLCSVERTGYGYTFGSGTRLTVV.

This chain links TRBV12-3 or TRBV12-4 with TRBJ1-1; TRBD1 is a possible D gene (6 bases). The CDR3 spans 14 residues. The V gene lost 7 bases and the J gene lost 4 bases, with 16 bases spanning the gap. CDR3 sequence reads: CASTLGTGPTEAFF. CDR3 in DNA: TGTGCCAGCACTTTGGGTACAGGGCCCACTGAAGCTTTCTTT.

Here the CDR3 DNA reads TGTGCCAGCGGTAAACTAGCGGGGGGGCCGGCAGATACGCAGTATTTT. Encoded protein: CASGKLAGGPADTQYF. The V call is TRBV2, the J call TRBJ2-3; 13 bases align to TRBD2. V was pared by 8 bases and J by 4 bases, with 9 bases of the junction left unmatched. Germline V gene lookup returns CDR1 SNHLY and CDR2 FYNNEI. The CDR3 consists of 16 residues. Full variable domain (missing parts from reference TRBV2 and TRBJ2-3): EPEVTQTPSHQVTQMGQEVILRCVPISNHLYFYWYRQILGQKVEFLVSFYNNEISEKSEIFDDQFSVERPDGSNFTLKIRSTKLEDSAMYFCASGKLAGGPADTQYFGPGTRLTVL.